This T cell receptor beta chain was profiled in a study of T cell repertoires in cytomegalovirus infection. General observations from the study: Clonotype analysis showed dominance of the ex vivo response by HLA-C-restricted CMV-specific TCR beta clonotypes.

This clonotype was observed a few times. Its matching antigen is unknown. The CDR3 extends over 12 amino acids. The V and J ends lost 3 bases and 6 bases, in that order; junction bases with no gene match: 5. The V gene's germline CDR1 is GTSNPN and CDR2 SVGIG (reference sequence). TCRdb reprocessed the reads via MiXCR and lists one record per CDR3 protein. The profile shows 560,000 or so distinct CDR3 sequences, 15% to 20% of them singletons. The clonotype comes from a human donor in good health (CMV status not recorded). Some clones in this sample may be carry-over from other donors' samples. Input material: CD8+ T cells from PBMCs. The chain uses TRBV30 and TRBJ2-7; 7 bases match TRBD1. CDR3 sequence: CAWRPTGVEQYF. The CDR3 DNA follows: TGTGCCTGGAGGCCTACAGGGGTCGAGCAGTACTTC. Full variable domain (missing parts from reference TRBV30 and TRBJ2-7): SQTIHQWPATLVQPVGSPLSLECTVEGTSNPNLYWYRQAAGRGLQLLFYSVGIGQISSEVPQNLSASRPQDRQFILSSKKLLLSDSGFYLCAWRPTGVEQYFGPGTRLTVT.